This TCR beta chain appears in the sequencing data of a study of graft-versus-host responses after intestinal transplantation. Study in general: Multivisceral, liver-intestinal, or isolated intestinal transplants were given to recipients. Following induction with anti-thymocyte globulin, all recipients were given tacrolimus and steroids for three to four years.

In regard to this clone: Its matching antigen is unknown.

The study's findings and limits: GvH clones appeared in recipient marrow, some first in ileum or blood.

Generated by immunoSEQ multiplex PCR, the TCRdb table keeps only in-frame clones and is missing some. The table records fewer than 70,000 clones, roughly 92% of them present only once. The CDR3 loop spans 12 amino acids. CDR1 and CDR2 from the germline V gene are MNHEY and SVGAGI. With 0 bases removed from V and 3 bases from J, the gap between germline ends came to 3 bases. This sequence was found in a human patient who received an intestinal transplant, so some T cells may come from the graft donor. Specimen: bone marrow, collected less than 750 days after intestinal transplantation. The chain combines TRBV6-5 with TRBJ2-7; unclear D gene. CDR3 in DNA: TGTGCCAGCAGTTACTCAGTCTACGAGCAGTACTTC. Protein sequence: CASSYSVYEQYF.